Detailed here is one TCR beta chain. Primed by a sample-barcoded 5' primer and a J-beta primer mix, a second PCR proceeded for 7 to 11 cycles. Via MiXCR, TCRdb re-called the 5' RACE reads, giving one row per CDR3 protein. This sample carries 1.5 million to 2 million distinct CDR3 sequences, roughly 27% of them seen once, and the ten largest clones take 7.7%. Per-sample yields of isolated PBMCs were at least 6 million. This CDR3 region has 16 residues. Per the germline V gene, CDR1 is LGHNA and CDR2 is YSLEER. The J segment lost 1 base and the V segment lost 4 bases, leaving 6 bases of the junction unmatched. The data are from a study of blood T cells in healthy people across ages.

This receptor was identified in a woman aged 25-40 years in good health. Sequenced input: blood. This chain joins TRBV4-3 and TRBJ2-3; TRBD1 matches at 9 bases. CDR3 residues: CASSPAGDRGTDTQYF. Here the CDR3 DNA reads TGCGCCAGCAGCCCGGCCGGGGACAGGGGCACAGATACGCAGTATTTT.